This T cell receptor beta chain was documented in a study of T cells after yellow fever vaccination. Across the whole study: Low-cell-number fractions underwent preparation using SMART-Seq v4 Ultra Low Input. The study's findings and limits: Though it reached lower strength, the secondary response hit its peak faster, day 5 versus 15.

TCRdb reanalysed the 5' RACE reads using MiXCR and keeps one entry per CDR3 protein. Here the sample spans some 350,000 distinct CDR3 sequences, about 4% being singletons. The CDR3 spans 16 residues. V lost 8 bases, J lost 1 base, and 19 bases lay in between. Germline-derived CDR1 and CDR2 are LGHNA and YSLEER. With regard to this clonotype: Its antigen remains unidentified.

This specimen consisted of PBMCs, obtained 5 days after the yellow fever booster vaccination. This sequence joins TRBV4-3 and TRBJ2-3; possible D gene TRBD2, 6 bases. This TCR derives from a man younger than 35 who received the YFV17D yellow fever vaccine. Here the CDR3 reads CASGPRLAPGTDTQYF. DNA for the CDR3: TGCGCCAGCGGCCCCCGCCTAGCGCCGGGCACAGATACGCAGTATTTT.